The present T cell receptor beta chain was sequenced within a study of blood T cells in healthy people across ages. General study findings and limits: Since the PBMCs were unsorted, naive and antigen-experienced cells could not be conclusively compared.

Note on this clonotype: Its specificity is not known.

Isolating PBMCs gave at least 6.5 million of these cells per sample. Germline CDR1 and CDR2: SQVTM and ANQGSEA. CDR3 size: 17 residues. V lost 6 bases and J lost 0; bases outside the gene matches: 11. Primers used in a second PCR of about 7 to 11 cycles were a sample-barcoded 5' primer and a J-beta primer mix. TCRdb analysed the 5' RACE reads with MiXCR anew, one entry per CDR3 protein. The data show roughly 800,000 distinct CDR3 sequences, with roughly 26% seen just once and about 3% held by the top ten. The sample was also reused in another study, on T cells of mothers and their children. That work adds: All donors were healthy and Caucasian; they were a few mothers and their six children. Related and unrelated pairs show similar shaping of TCR recombination output by thymic selection.

What was sequenced was blood. The clonotype was recovered from a boy aged 5-17 years in good health. This rearrangement joins TRBV29-1 to TRBJ2-6; the match to TRBD1 covers 7 bases. CDR3: CSVTGTVLSSGANVLTF. In DNA, the CDR3 is TGCAGCGTGACCGGGACAGTCCTTTCCTCTGGGGCCAACGTCCTGACTTTC.